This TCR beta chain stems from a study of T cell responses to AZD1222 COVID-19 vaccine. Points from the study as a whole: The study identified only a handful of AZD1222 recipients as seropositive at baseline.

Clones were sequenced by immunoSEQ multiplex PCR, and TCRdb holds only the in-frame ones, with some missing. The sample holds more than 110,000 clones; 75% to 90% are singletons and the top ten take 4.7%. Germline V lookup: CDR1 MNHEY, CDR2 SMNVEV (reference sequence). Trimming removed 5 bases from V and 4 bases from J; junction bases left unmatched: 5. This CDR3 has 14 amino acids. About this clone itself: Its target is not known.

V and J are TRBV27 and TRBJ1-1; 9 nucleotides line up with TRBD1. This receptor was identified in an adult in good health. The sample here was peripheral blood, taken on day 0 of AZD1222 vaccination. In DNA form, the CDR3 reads TGTGCCAGCAGTCAACAGGGGGCGCCCACTGAAGCTTTCTTT. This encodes CASSQQGAPTEAFF.